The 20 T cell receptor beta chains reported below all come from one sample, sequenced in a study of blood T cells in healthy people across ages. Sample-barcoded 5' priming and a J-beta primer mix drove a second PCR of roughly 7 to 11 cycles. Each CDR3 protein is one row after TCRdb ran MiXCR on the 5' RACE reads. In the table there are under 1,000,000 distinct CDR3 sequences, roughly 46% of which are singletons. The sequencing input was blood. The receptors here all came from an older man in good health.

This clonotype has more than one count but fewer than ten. In nucleotides, the CDR3 is TGTGCCATCCGGGACAGAATCGACACTGAAGCTTTCTTT. The encoded protein is CAIRDRIDTEAFF. This sequence joins TRBV10-3 and TRBJ1-1; TRBD1 agrees at 7 bases. The germline V gene encodes CDR1 ENHRY and CDR2 SYGVKD. The CDR3 consists of 13 residues. Unmatched junction bases numbered 6, after V lost 8 bases and J lost 3 bases.

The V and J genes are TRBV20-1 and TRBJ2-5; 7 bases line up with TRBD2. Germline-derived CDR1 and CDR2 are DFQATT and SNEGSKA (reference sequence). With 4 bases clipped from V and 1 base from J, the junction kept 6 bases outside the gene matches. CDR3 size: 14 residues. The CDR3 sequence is CSATQTSPQETQYF. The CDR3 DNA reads TGCAGTGCTACTCAGACTAGCCCCCAAGAGACCCAGTACTTC.

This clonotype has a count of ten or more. DNA for the CDR3: TGCAGCGTTTTTGGGACAGGGGGCAACGAGCAGTACTTC. Its protein product is CSVFGTGGNEQYF. V usage is TRBV29-1 and J usage is TRBJ2-7, with 12 nucleotides matching TRBD1. With 5 bases clipped from V and 5 bases from J, the junction kept 4 bases outside the gene matches. The CDR3 is made up of 13 amino acids. CDR1 SQVTM and CDR2 ANQGSEA come from the germline V gene.

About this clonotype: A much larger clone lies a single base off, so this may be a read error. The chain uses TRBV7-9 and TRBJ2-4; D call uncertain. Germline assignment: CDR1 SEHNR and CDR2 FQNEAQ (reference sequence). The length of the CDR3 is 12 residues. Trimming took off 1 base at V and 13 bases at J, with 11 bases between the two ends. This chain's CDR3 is CASSLGPVEQYF. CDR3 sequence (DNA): TGTGCCAGCAGCTTAGGACCAGTGGAGCAGTACTTC.

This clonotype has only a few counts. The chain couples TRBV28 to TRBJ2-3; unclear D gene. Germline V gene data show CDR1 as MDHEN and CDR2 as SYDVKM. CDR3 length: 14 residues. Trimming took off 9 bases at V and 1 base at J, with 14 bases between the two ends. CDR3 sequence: CASGVGTRTDTQYF. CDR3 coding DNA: TGTGCCAGTGGAGTTGGAACGCGCACAGATACGCAGTATTTT.

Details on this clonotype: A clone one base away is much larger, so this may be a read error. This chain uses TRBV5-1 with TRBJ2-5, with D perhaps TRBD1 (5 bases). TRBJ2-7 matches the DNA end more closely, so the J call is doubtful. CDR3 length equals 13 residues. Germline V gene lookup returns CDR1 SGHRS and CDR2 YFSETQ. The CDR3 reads CASNLKIGAEQYF. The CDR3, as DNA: TGCGCCAGCAACCTTAAGATAGGGGCCGAGCAGTACTTC.

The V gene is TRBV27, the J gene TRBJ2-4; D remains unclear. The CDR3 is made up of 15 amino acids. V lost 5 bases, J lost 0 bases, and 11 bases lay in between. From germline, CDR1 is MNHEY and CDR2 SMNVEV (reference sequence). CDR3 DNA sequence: TGTGCCAGCAGTCCAAGTAGGCTAGCCAAAAACATTCAGTACTTC. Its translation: CASSPSRLAKNIQYF.

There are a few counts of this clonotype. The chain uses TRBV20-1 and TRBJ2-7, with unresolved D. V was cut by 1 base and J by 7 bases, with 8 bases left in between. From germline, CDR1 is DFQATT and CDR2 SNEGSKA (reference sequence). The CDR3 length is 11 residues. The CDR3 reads CSARAGTEQYF. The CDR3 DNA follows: TGCAGTGCTAGAGCGGGCACGGAGCAGTACTTC.

The CDR3: CATSNGLVHEQFF. CDR3 DNA: TGTGCCACCAGTAACGGACTAGTCCATGAGCAGTTCTTC. The J gene is TRBJ2-1, the V gene TRBV15, with 7 bases fitting TRBD2. The CDR3 extends over 13 amino acids. Germline CDR1 LNHNV, CDR2 YYDKDF (reference sequence). V dropped 6 bases and J dropped 8; count of bases not matched to a gene: 7.

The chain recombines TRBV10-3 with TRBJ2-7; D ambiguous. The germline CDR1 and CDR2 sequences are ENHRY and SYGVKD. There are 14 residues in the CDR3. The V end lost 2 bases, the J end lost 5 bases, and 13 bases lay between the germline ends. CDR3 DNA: TGTGCCATCAGTGAGGGGGAAGAGAGGAACGAGCAGTACTTC. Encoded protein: CAISEGEERNEQYF.

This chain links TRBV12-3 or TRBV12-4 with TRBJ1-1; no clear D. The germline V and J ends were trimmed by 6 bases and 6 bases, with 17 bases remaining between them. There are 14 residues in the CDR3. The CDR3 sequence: CASRRGPSHPEAFF. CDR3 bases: TGTGCCAGCAGACGTGGGCCCAGTCATCCTGAAGCTTTCTTT.

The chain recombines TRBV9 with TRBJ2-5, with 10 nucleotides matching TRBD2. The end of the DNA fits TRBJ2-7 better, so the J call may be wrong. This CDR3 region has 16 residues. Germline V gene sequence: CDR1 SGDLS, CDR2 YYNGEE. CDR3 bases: TGTGCCAGCAGCGTAACCAGCGGGAGGGCCGCGGACGAGCAGTACTTC. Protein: CASSVTSGRAADEQYF.

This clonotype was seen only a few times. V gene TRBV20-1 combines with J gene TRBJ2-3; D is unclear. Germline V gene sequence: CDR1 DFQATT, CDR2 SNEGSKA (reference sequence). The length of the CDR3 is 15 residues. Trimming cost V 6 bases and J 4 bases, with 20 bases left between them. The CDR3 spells CSARPSSDGADTQYF. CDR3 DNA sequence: TGCAGTGCCCGCCCCAGCTCCGACGGCGCAGATACGCAGTATTTT.

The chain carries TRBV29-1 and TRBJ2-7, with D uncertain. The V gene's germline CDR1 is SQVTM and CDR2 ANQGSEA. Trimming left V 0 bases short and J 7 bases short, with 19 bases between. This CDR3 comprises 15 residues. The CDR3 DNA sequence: TGCAGCGTTGAAGAAGGGTATCTGTCTCCTAATGAGCAGTACTTC. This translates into CSVEEGYLSPNEQYF.

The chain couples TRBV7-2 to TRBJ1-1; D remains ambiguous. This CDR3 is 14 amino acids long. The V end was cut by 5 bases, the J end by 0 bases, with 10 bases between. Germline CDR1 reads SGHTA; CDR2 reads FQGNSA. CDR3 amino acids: CASSRQIMNTEAFF. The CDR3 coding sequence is TGTGCCAGCAGCCGGCAGATAATGAACACTGAAGCTTTCTTT.

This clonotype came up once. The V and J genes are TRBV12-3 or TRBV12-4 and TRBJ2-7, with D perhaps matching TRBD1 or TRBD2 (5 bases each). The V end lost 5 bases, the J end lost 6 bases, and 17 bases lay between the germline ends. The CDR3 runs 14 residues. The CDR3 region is CASSVGPPPGEQYF. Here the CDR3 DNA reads TGTGCCAGCAGTGTGGGACCCCCACCGGGCGAGCAGTACTTC.

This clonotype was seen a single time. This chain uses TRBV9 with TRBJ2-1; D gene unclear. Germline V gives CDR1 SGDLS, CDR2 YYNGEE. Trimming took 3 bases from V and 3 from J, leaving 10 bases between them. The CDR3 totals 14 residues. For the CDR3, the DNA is TGTGCCAGCAGCGACCGACAAAACTACAATGAGCAGTTCTTC. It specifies CASSDRQNYNEQFF.

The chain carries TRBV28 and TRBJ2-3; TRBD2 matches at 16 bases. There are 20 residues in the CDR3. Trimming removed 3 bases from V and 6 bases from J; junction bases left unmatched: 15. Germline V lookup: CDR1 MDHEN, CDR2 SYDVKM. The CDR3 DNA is TGTGCCAGCAGTTTCGATCCCCGTGGGACTAGCGGGGGGGCCCGCGATACGCAGTATTTT. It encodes CASSFDPRGTSGGARDTQYF.

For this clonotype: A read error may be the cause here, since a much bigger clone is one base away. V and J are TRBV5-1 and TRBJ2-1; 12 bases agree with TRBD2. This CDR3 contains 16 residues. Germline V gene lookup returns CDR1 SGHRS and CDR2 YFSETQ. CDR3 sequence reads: CVSSLTSGRSYNEQFF. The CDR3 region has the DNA TGCGTCAGCAGCTTGACTAGCGGGAGATCCTACAATGAGCAGTTCTTC.

This chain's CDR3 is CASRPTRGPYEQYF. The CDR3 DNA reads as TGTGCCAGCAGACCGACTAGGGGTCCCTACGAGCAGTACTTC. The gene calls are TRBV6-2 or TRBV6-3 and TRBJ2-5, with TRBD2 as a possible D gene (6 bases). The DNA end is a closer match to TRBJ2-7, so the J assignment may be wrong. Per germline, CDR1 MNHEY and CDR2 SVGEGT. The CDR3 is made up of 14 amino acids.